This T cell receptor (beta chain) came from a study of control samples from healthy donors and cancer patients. Germline V lookup: CDR1 MNHEY, CDR2 SMNVEV (reference sequence). Unmatched junction bases numbered 10, after V lost 5 bases and J lost 0 bases. This CDR3 has 19 residues. TCRdb's copy holds only in-frame clones and misses some; the assay was immunoSEQ multiplex PCR. The sample holds approximately 71,000 clones, over 85% seen once. The source of this sequence is a man aged 55-75 years with lung cancer. The specimen was PBMCs. V gene TRBV27 combines with J gene TRBJ2-6; 10 bases fit TRBD1. Here the CDR3 DNA reads TGTGCCAGCAGTCTTACCGGGACAGGGGTCTTCTCTGGGGCCAACGTCCTGACTTTC. Amino acid sequence: CASSLTGTGVFSGANVLTF.